What follows are 14 T cell receptor beta chains derived from one specimen sequenced in a study of OX40 agonist ivuxolimab in advanced cancers. TCRdb keeps only in-frame clones here, not all; method: immunoSEQ multiplex PCR. The sample holds roughly 48,000 clones, roughly 80% seen once. The specimen was CD4+ or CD8+ T cells sorted from blood, collected in a trial of the OX40 agonist ivuxolimab. The receptors stem from an adult with an advanced solid tumor such as melanoma, head and neck, liver or kidney cancer.

The chain carries TRBV11-2 and TRBJ1-2; weak D call: TRBD1 (5 bases). This CDR3 is built from 13 residues. The V gene lost 3 bases and the J gene lost 4 bases, with 9 bases spanning the gap. The germline V gene encodes CDR1 SGHAT and CDR2 FQNNGV. CDR3 nucleotide sequence: TGTGCCAGCAGCTTGGGGGGTAGCTATGGCTACACCTTC. Translation gives CASSLGGSYGYTF.

The rearrangement joins TRBV20-1 to TRBJ2-5, with D possibly TRBD2 on 6 matching bases. Trimming left V 3 bases short and J 5 bases short, with 7 bases between. The germline CDR1 and CDR2 sequences are DFQATT and SNEGSKA (reference sequence). CDR3 size: 11 residues. The CDR3 sequence is CSASLAETQYF. The CDR3 DNA reads as TGCAGTGCTAGTCTAGCGGAGACCCAGTACTTC.

This chain uses TRBV19 with TRBJ1-2; 7 bases agree with TRBD1. The CDR3 runs 15 residues. Trimming took 4 bases from V and 2 from J; bases not matched to a gene: 7. Germline assignment: CDR1 LNHDA and CDR2 SQIVND (reference sequence). CDR3 nucleotide sequence: TGTGCCAGTAGTAATATTATGACAGGGAACTATGGCTACACCTTC. This encodes CASSNIMTGNYGYTF.

Regarding this clone: Other DNA sequences from this sample encode an identical CDR3 as well. The chain combines TRBV11-2 with TRBJ2-3; D is possibly TRBD1 (6 bases). The CDR3 length is 19 residues. Trimming took 1 base from V and 6 from J, leaving 26 bases between them. Germline V gene sequence: CDR1 SGHAT, CDR2 FQNNGV. The CDR3 DNA is TGTGCCAGCAGCTTAGCCAGGGGCGGACCCCAGTGGGGGCTTGATACGCAGTATTTT. Translating gives CASSLARGGPQWGLDTQYF.

V usage is TRBV4-3 and J usage is TRBJ2-3; the match to TRBD2 covers 10 bases. Trimming cost V 0 bases and J 3 bases; bases outside gene matches: 9. Germline V gene sequence: CDR1 LGHNA, CDR2 YSLEER. The CDR3 consists of 18 residues. The CDR3 region has the DNA TGCGCCAGCAGCCAAGATCTGGGTAGCGGGGGGCGGACAGATACGCAGTATTTT. Protein sequence: CASSQDLGSGGRTDTQYF.

The chain uses TRBV28 and TRBJ2-2; D tentatively fits TRBD1 or TRBD2 (6 bases each). Germline V gene sequence: CDR1 MDHEN, CDR2 SYDVKM. The CDR3 has 17 residues. The V and J ends lost 6 bases and 6 bases respectively, with 23 bases between them. Written as DNA, the CDR3 is TGTGCCAGCAGCTTAACGGATGGGGGCGGGAAGGCCGGGGAGCTGTTTTTT. It codes for CASSLTDGGGKAGELFF.

CDR3 in DNA: TGTGCCAGCAGTGGTTGGGAAGAAGCTTTCTTT. It encodes CASSGWEEAFF. This chain uses TRBV2 with TRBJ1-1; D not certain. The CDR3 length is 11 residues. Trimming stripped 4 bases from V and 8 bases from J, with 8 bases between. Germline CDR1 SNHLY, CDR2 FYNNEI.

The chain recombines TRBV5-4 with TRBJ2-5, with D possibly being TRBD1 (6 bases). The germline V gene encodes CDR1 SGHNT and CDR2 YYREEE (reference sequence). The V end was cut by 1 base, the J end by 3 bases, with 7 bases between. The CDR3 is 13 amino acids. CDR3 in DNA: TGTGCCAGCAGCTTGCACAGGGAAGAGACCCAGTACTTC. Protein: CASSLHREETQYF.

The chain links TRBV6-5 to TRBJ1-1; D unclear. The CDR3 runs 13 residues. Trimming pared 7 bases from V and 1 base from J, leaving 10 bases between. Germline CDR1 reads MNHEY; CDR2 reads SVGAGI. CDR3 sequence (DNA): TGTGCCAGCATAGCCCCGGCGAACACTGAAGCTTTCTTT. Translation: CASIAPANTEAFF.

The CDR3 nucleotides are TGTGCCAGCAGCCCATACACGGGAGAGCAGTACTTC. Its protein is CASSPYTGEQYF. The gene calls are TRBV11-2 and TRBJ2-7; D may be TRBD2 (5 bases). This CDR3 spans 12 amino acids. Germline CDR1 reads SGHAT; CDR2 reads FQNNGV. Trimming pared 5 bases from V and 7 bases from J, leaving 12 bases between. Combining the CDR3 with reference TRBV11-2 and TRBJ2-7 gives the whole variable domain EAGVAQSPRYKIIEKRQSVAFWCNPISGHATLYWYQQILGQGPKLLIQFQNNGVVDDSQLPKDRFSAERLKGVDSTLKIQPAKLEDSAVYLCASSPYTGEQYFGPGTRLTVT.

V gene TRBV18 combines with J gene TRBJ1-1; D call uncertain. Germline V gene sequence: CDR1 KGHSH, CDR2 LQKENI. There are 13 residues in the CDR3. V dropped 3 bases and J dropped 0 bases, with 5 bases sitting between them. DNA of the CDR3: TGTGCCAGCTCACCCGACTTGAACACTGAAGCTTTCTTT. Protein product: CASSPDLNTEAFF.

The V call is TRBV19, the J call TRBJ2-7; 7 bases align to TRBD1. The CDR3 runs 15 residues. V lost 6 bases and J lost 1; bases outside the gene matches: 9. CDR1 is LNHDA and CDR2 is SQIVND in the germline V gene (reference sequence). The CDR3 DNA follows: TGTGCCAGTAGCTACGGACAGGACTCGTCCTACGAGCAGTACTTC. It encodes CASSYGQDSSYEQYF. Looking up the rest from reference TRBV19 and TRBJ2-7 gives the full variable domain: DGGITQSPKYLFRKEGQNVTLSCEQNLNHDAMYWYRQDPGQGLRLIYYSQIVNDFQKGDIAEGYSVSREKKESFPLTVTSAQKNPTAFYLCASSYGQDSSYEQYFGPGTRLTVT.

This sequence joins TRBV19 and TRBJ2-2; TRBD1 might be the D (5 bases). The CDR3 is 15 residues long. Looked up from germline, CDR1 is LNHDA and CDR2 is SQIVND (reference sequence). Trimming shortened V by 2 bases and J by 1 base, and 8 bases separated the two germline ends. The CDR3 here is CASSIMGQNTGELFF. The CDR3 nucleotides are TGTGCCAGTAGTATAATGGGGCAGAACACCGGGGAGCTGTTTTTT.

The chain recombines TRBV11-2 with TRBJ2-5, with D unclear. The CDR3 has 17 amino acids. Per the germline V gene, CDR1 is SGHAT and CDR2 is FQNNGV. Trimming left V 3 bases short and J 5 bases short, with 22 bases between. The CDR3 region is CASSFEARGFSRETQYF. CDR3 DNA: TGTGCCAGCAGCTTTGAAGCTAGAGGTTTTTCCAGGGAGACCCAGTACTTC. Looking up the rest from reference TRBV11-2 and TRBJ2-5 gives the full variable domain: EAGVAQSPRYKIIEKRQSVAFWCNPISGHATLYWYQQILGQGPKLLIQFQNNGVVDDSQLPKDRFSAERLKGVDSTLKIQPAKLEDSAVYLCASSFEARGFSRETQYFGPGTRLLVL.